This T cell receptor (beta chain) was captured in a study of CXCR3-negative and CXCR3-positive naive CD8 T cells. Comments on this clonotype: No antigen is known for it.

Study-level findings and limits: After cryopreservation, expression of CXCR3 was partially reduced, and most assays were run with fresh PBMCs.

Phenotypically, naive CD8+ T cells corresponded to CD45RO-CCR7+CD27+CD95-. 5' RACE that incorporated UMI labels was used to prepare the TRB cDNA libraries. Each CDR3 protein gets one entry in TCRdb, which reprocessed the 5' RACE reads and gives no DNA. There are some 130,000 distinct CDR3 sequences in the sample, with less than 0.55% held by the top ten. CDR3 length: 16 residues. Germline V CDR1 and CDR2: DFQATT, SNEGSKA (reference sequence). The V gene is TRBV20-1, the J gene TRBJ1-5. The TCR originated in a human donor in good health. Some clones in this sample may be carry-over from other donors' samples. Sequencing used naive CXCR3- CD8+ T cells from blood. As to subset: CD45RO-CCR7+CD27+CD95- naive CD8+ T cells lacking CXCR3 (TNR3-). The CDR3 protein is CSARDGDKGSNQPQHF.